What follows are 10 T cell receptor beta chains derived from one specimen sequenced in a study of read filtering for tumor transcriptome and immune sequencing. The library was built from about 400 ng RNA with molecular barcoded adaptors for alpha/delta and beta/gamma chains. Each CDR3 protein gets one entry after TCRdb re-called the reads with MiXCR. The sample has around 140,000 distinct CDR3 sequences; around 13% are singletons. The sequencing input was a population of CD138-negative cells sorted from bone marrow. These receptor sequences come from a donor over 35 with multiple myeloma.

This clonotype occurred many times. DNA of the CDR3: TGTGCCAGCAGCTTCGGGACTGGTCCCTACGAGCAGTACTTC. Amino acid sequence: CASSFGTGPYEQYF. The V call is TRBV7-8, the J call TRBJ2-7; tentatively, D is TRBD2 (6 bases). Between the trimmed V and J ends, which lost 3 bases and 2 bases, there was a span of 11 bases. This CDR3 region has 14 residues. Germline V CDR1 and CDR2: SGHVS, FQNEAQ. Looking up the rest from reference TRBV7-8 and TRBJ2-7 gives the full variable domain: GAGVSQSPRYKVAKRGQDVALRCDPISGHVSLFWYQQALGQGPEFLTYFQNEAQLDKSGLPSDRFFAERPEGSVSTLKIQRTQQEDSAVYLCASSFGTGPYEQYFGPGTRLTVT.

This clonotype was found many times. V and J are TRBV27 and TRBJ1-5; D unresolved. V was shortened by 5 bases and J by 0 bases, with 29 bases between the two germline ends. Germline CDR1 reads MNHEY; CDR2 reads SMNVEV (reference sequence). This CDR3 spans 21 amino acids. CDR3 sequence (DNA): TGTGCCAGCAGTCCTTGGCCACCGGGGTTCGGGAATTATAATAGCAATCAGCCCCAGCATTTT. It translates to CASSPWPPGFGNYNSNQPQHF.

With respect to this clonotype: A read error may be the cause here, since a much bigger clone is one base away. The chain carries TRBV5-1 and TRBJ2-3; 8 bases align to TRBD1. J was trimmed by 3 bases and V by 5 bases; bases with no gene match: 8. Germline V lookup: CDR1 SGHRS, CDR2 YFSETQ. The CDR3 is made up of 15 amino acids. CDR3 sequence: CASSSDRGSTDTQYF. The CDR3 DNA sequence: TGCGCCAGCAGTTCCGACAGGGGATCGACAGATACGCAGTATTTT.

The chain is built from TRBV7-3 and TRBJ2-3; D gene ambiguous. Germline V gene data show CDR1 as SGHTA and CDR2 as FQGTGA. Trimming pared 6 bases from V and 2 bases from J, leaving 6 bases between. This CDR3 contains 12 residues. CDR3 residues: CASSGSTDTQYF. Written as DNA, the CDR3 is TGTGCCAGCAGTGGTTCCACAGATACGCAGTATTTT.

This clonotype was seen repeatedly, ten times or more. The rearrangement uses TRBV27 and TRBJ2-4; TRBD2 is a possible D gene (5 bases). From germline, CDR1 is MNHEY and CDR2 SMNVEV (reference sequence). Trimming shortened V by 8 bases and J by 4 bases, and 15 bases separated the two germline ends. This CDR3 spans 14 amino acids. The CDR3 sequence: CASGLTGSKNIQYF. CDR3 bases: TGTGCCAGCGGATTAACGGGATCTAAAAACATTCAGTACTTC.

This clonotype has a handful of counts. It may be a read error: a sequence one base away is much more abundant. The chain joins TRBV19 to TRBJ2-1; D remains ambiguous. Germline V lookup: CDR1 LNHDA, CDR2 SQIVND (reference sequence). The CDR3 spans 14 residues. The V end was cut by 11 bases, the J end by 4 bases, with 18 bases between. In nucleotides, the CDR3 is TGTGCCTCCAAACCCACCGCCCAGTACAATGAGCAGTTCTTC. The encoded protein is CASKPTAQYNEQFF.

In its sample, this clonotype was seen many times. The J gene is TRBJ1-1, the V gene TRBV5-1; D remains ambiguous. The germline V gene encodes CDR1 SGHRS and CDR2 YFSETQ. V was clipped by 0 bases and J by 1 base, with 13 bases between them. CDR3 length: 16 residues. The CDR3 spells CASSLAGGVGNTEAFF. The CDR3 DNA reads TGCGCCAGCAGCTTGGCCGGCGGAGTAGGGAACACTGAAGCTTTCTTT.

The sample holds many counts of this clonotype. V is TRBV7-9 and J is TRBJ2-7; D is undetermined. The CDR3 extends over 15 amino acids. The germline gives CDR1 SEHNR, CDR2 FQNEAQ (reference sequence). Trimming left V 4 bases short and J 0 bases short, with 13 bases between. CDR3 bases: TGTGCCAGCAGCTCGAGACCTGCCGGCTCCTACGAGCAGTACTTC. Its translation is CASSSRPAGSYEQYF.

This clonotype was seen a handful of times. This CDR3 reads CAWRLDGSGNTIYF. As DNA, the CDR3 is TGTGCCTGGAGACTGGACGGCTCTGGAAACACCATATATTTT. The chain recombines TRBV30 with TRBJ1-3; no reliable D call. Trimming pared 3 bases from V and 0 bases from J, leaving 9 bases between. There are 14 residues in the CDR3. CDR1 is GTSNPN, CDR2 SVGIG, per germline (reference sequence).

This clonotype was recorded many times. The chain is built from TRBV6-1 and TRBJ2-3, with unresolved D. The CDR3 length is 15 residues. The germline V and J ends were trimmed by 3 bases and 0 bases, with 10 bases remaining between them. Germline CDR1 is MNHNS and CDR2 is SASEGT. Here the CDR3 reads CASSDPPASTDTQYF. In DNA form, the CDR3 reads TGTGCCAGCAGTGACCCGCCAGCAAGCACAGATACGCAGTATTTT.